This T cell receptor beta chain was captured by sequencing in a study of cytomegalovirus exposure and HLA in healthy donors. Per germline, CDR1 SEHNR and CDR2 FQNEAQ (reference sequence). The CDR3 totals 14 residues. Between the trimmed V and J ends, which lost 2 bases and 7 bases, there was a span of 9 bases. Amplification used 60 Vbeta primers and 13 Jbeta primers. The protocol was immunoSEQ multiplex PCR, while the TCRdb copy is restricted to in-frame clones and leaves out a portion. Of 95,000 to 150,000 clones listed, around 85% are singletons. This TCR was sampled from a man aged 25-45 years in good health and CMV-seronegative. Sequenced input: PBMCs. V usage is TRBV7-9 and J usage is TRBJ1-6, with D maybe TRBD1 (5 bases). The CDR3 region is CASSLMTENSPLHF. The CDR3, as DNA: TGTGCCAGCAGCTTAATGACAGAAAATTCACCCCTCCACTTT.